The 27 T cell receptor beta chains listed next were all sequenced from one sample in a study of control samples from healthy donors and cancer patients. Sequencing was performed with immunoSEQ multiplex PCR; in TCRdb, only in-frame clones are kept and a portion is missing. The data contain about 60,000 clones, approximately 95% of them singletons. The material sequenced was blood. These receptors were collected from a woman aged 18-30 years in good health.

The chain joins TRBV19 to TRBJ2-1; TRBD2 matches 9 bases. V shed 3 bases and J 14 bases; nucleotides not matched to a gene: 20. CDR3 length equals 17 residues. Germline values: CDR1 LNHDA, CDR2 SQIVND (reference sequence). CDR3 sequence reads: CASSIVPRALGGGAEFF. DNA for the CDR3: TGTGCCAGTAGTATCGTACCTAGGGCACTCGGCGGGGGGGCCGAGTTCTTC.

The chain combines TRBV11-2 with TRBJ1-2, with TRBD1 as a possible D gene (5 bases). V shed 4 bases and J shed 7 bases, with 16 bases lying between them. Germline assignment: CDR1 SGHAT and CDR2 FQNNGV. CDR3 length equals 14 residues. For the CDR3, the DNA is TGTGCCAGCAGCTGGGACCCGACTCTCGGTGGCTACACCTTC. Residues: CASSWDPTLGGYTF.

This chain uses TRBV3-1 (or the pseudogene TRBV3-2) with TRBJ2-5; D is perhaps TRBD1 (7 bases). The V and J ends lost 8 bases and 10 bases respectively, with 14 bases between them. There are 11 residues in the CDR3. The germline V gene has CDR1 LGHDT and CDR2 YNNKEL (reference sequence). CDR3 sequence: CASGQGGGQYF. The DNA of the CDR3 is TGTGCCAGCGGGCAGGGGGGTGGCCAGTACTTC.

V and J are TRBV11-3 and TRBJ2-2; perhaps TRBD1 as D (5 bases). The V end was cut by 5 bases, the J end by 4 bases, with 14 bases between. The V gene's germline CDR1 is SGHNT and CDR2 YENEEA. This CDR3 contains 15 residues. CDR3 nucleotides: TGTGCCAGCAGCCCGCAAGGGGAAGGCACCGGGGAGCTGTTTTTT. Translation gives CASSPQGEGTGELFF.

The chain links TRBV6-7 to TRBJ2-2; D remains ambiguous. TRBV6-7 carries the ORF label, with uncertain function. Trimming took off 7 bases at V and 7 bases at J, with 16 bases between the two ends. This CDR3 is built from 14 residues. The CDR3 bases are TGTGCCAGCATTCCAAGGGTACGACGCGGGGAGCTGTTTTTT. This encodes CASIPRVRRGELFF.

The chain links TRBV11-2 to TRBJ2-3, with 14 nucleotides matching TRBD2. Germline trimming cut 3 bases from V and 2 bases from J; bases unmatched to any gene: 10. Germline lookup yields CDR1 SGHAT and CDR2 FQNNGV. The CDR3 totals 19 residues. This CDR3 reads CASSFGLAGGLTYTDTQYF. Here the CDR3 DNA reads TGTGCCAGCAGCTTTGGACTAGCGGGGGGCCTTACCTACACAGATACGCAGTATTTT.

The genes are TRBV11-2 and TRBJ2-7; no reliable D call. With 1 base removed from V and 0 bases from J, the gap between germline ends came to 10 bases. The CDR3 has 15 residues. The germline V gene encodes CDR1 SGHAT and CDR2 FQNNGV. The DNA of the CDR3 is TGTGCCAGCAGCTTAGTCGAGACCATCTCCTACGAGCAGTACTTC. This translates into CASSLVETISYEQYF. The entire variable domain, with the rest obtained from reference TRBV11-2 and TRBJ2-7, is as follows: EAGVAQSPRYKIIEKRQSVAFWCNPISGHATLYWYQQILGQGPKLLIQFQNNGVVDDSQLPKDRFSAERLKGVDSTLKIQPAKLEDSAVYLCASSLVETISYEQYFGPGTRLTVT.

V gene TRBV7-2 combines with J gene TRBJ1-4; D remains ambiguous. Trimming removed 3 bases at V and 7 bases at J, with 18 bases between. Germline-derived CDR1 and CDR2 are SGHTA and FQGNSA. This CDR3 spans 16 amino acids. The CDR3 loop is CASSFQGPEWGEKLFF. The CDR3 DNA is TGTGCCAGCAGCTTCCAAGGACCAGAGTGGGGTGAAAAACTGTTTTTT.

This chain uses TRBV2 with TRBJ1-1, with D maybe TRBD1 (5 bases). The CDR3 totals 15 residues. The germline V gene encodes CDR1 SNHLY and CDR2 FYNNEI. The V and J ends lost 6 bases and 5 bases respectively, with 19 bases between them. The CDR3 DNA reads TGTGCCAGCAGAGCCCCCGTCGACAGAGGGACTGAAGCTTTCTTT. Residues: CASRAPVDRGTEAFF. The full variable domain, its missing parts supplied by reference TRBV2 and TRBJ1-1, is EPEVTQTPSHQVTQMGQEVILRCVPISNHLYFYWYRQILGQKVEFLVSFYNNEISEKSEIFDDQFSVERPDGSNFTLKIRSTKLEDSAMYFCASRAPVDRGTEAFFGQGTRLTVV.

The J gene is TRBJ2-1, the V gene TRBV6-2 or TRBV6-3; 7 positions match TRBD2. The CDR3 spans 17 residues. Per the germline V gene, CDR1 is MNHEY and CDR2 is SVGEGT. V lost 2 bases and J lost 4; bases outside the gene matches: 11. The CDR3 coding sequence is TGTGCCAGCAGTTACCTGGTGGGGAGCGGGGTATACAATGAGCAGTTCTTC. Protein: CASSYLVGSGVYNEQFF.

The chain links TRBV30 to TRBJ1-1, with a possible D match to TRBD1 (6 bases). In germline, CDR1 is GTSNPN, CDR2 SVGIG (reference sequence). This CDR3 is built from 13 residues. V lost 5 bases, J lost 2 bases, and 12 bases lay in between. DNA of the CDR3: TGTGCCTGGCGGGACACCTATAACACTGAAGCTTTCTTT. As protein: CAWRDTYNTEAFF.

This sequence joins TRBV28 and TRBJ1-2; D possibly corresponds to TRBD1 (5 bases). Looked up from germline, CDR1 is MDHEN and CDR2 is SYDVKM. V was clipped by 7 bases and J by 1 base, with 13 bases between them. The CDR3 contains 14 residues. This chain's CDR3 is CASNPAGLNYGYTF. The CDR3 nucleotides are TGTGCCAGCAACCCCGCAGGGCTTAACTATGGCTACACCTTC.

The CDR3 nucleotides read TGTGCCAGCAGCTCCCTCACGGGGACCCAGAACACTGAAGCTTTCTTT. Amino acids: CASSSLTGTQNTEAFF. The chain joins TRBV9 to TRBJ1-1, with a possible D match to TRBD1 (5 bases). Germline assignment: CDR1 SGDLS and CDR2 YYNGEE. The CDR3 is 16 amino acids. V dropped 4 bases and J dropped 1 base, with 17 bases sitting between them. Based on the CDR3 plus reference TRBV9 and TRBJ1-1, the full variable domain is DSGVTQTPKHLITATGQRVTLRCSPRSGDLSVYWYQQSLDQGLQFLIQYYNGEERAKGNILERFSAQQFPDLHSELNLSSLELGDSALYFCASSSLTGTQNTEAFFGQGTRLTVV.

The V and J genes are TRBV11-2 and TRBJ2-7, with 7 bases matching TRBD1. With V trimmed by 2 bases and J by 5 bases, 9 bases remained unmatched. The CDR3 has 15 residues. Per germline, CDR1 SGHAT and CDR2 FQNNGV. CDR3 in amino acids: CASSLRRTGVDEQYF. Written as DNA, the CDR3 is TGTGCCAGCAGCTTACGGAGGACAGGTGTCGACGAGCAGTACTTC.

The V and J genes are TRBV5-4 and TRBJ1-4, with 7 bases that match TRBD1. Germline loops: CDR1 SGHNT, CDR2 YYREEE (reference sequence). V lost 0 bases, J lost 3 bases, and 11 bases stayed unmatched. This CDR3 region has 18 residues. For the CDR3, the DNA is TGTGCCAGCAGCTTGGTCCCCCCCCGACAGGGAGCTAATGAAAAACTGTTTTTT. Residues: CASSLVPPRQGANEKLFF.

This chain connects TRBV21-1 to TRBJ2-3; the D call TRBD1 from the table was never checked on the DNA. TRBV21-1 corresponds to a pseudogene. The CDR3 covers 14 residues. CDR3 loop: CASRKTGYTDTQYF. The DNA for the CDR3 is TGTGCCAGCAGAAAGACAGGGTACACAGATACGCAGTATTTT.

This chain joins TRBV2 and TRBJ2-2; D may be TRBD2 (6 bases). Trimming left V 0 bases short and J 5 bases short, with 13 bases between. The CDR3 length is 16 residues. Per germline, CDR1 SNHLY and CDR2 FYNNEI. DNA for the CDR3: TGTGCCAGCAGTGAAGCGCTTCGCCGGGGGACCGGGGAGCTGTTTTTT. Translating gives CASSEALRRGTGELFF.

The chain couples TRBV5-1 to TRBJ2-2; 8 nucleotides align to TRBD1. There are 15 residues in the CDR3. The junction had 3 bases not matched to a gene; V was cut back by 2 bases and J by 3 bases. CDR1 is SGHRS, CDR2 YFSETQ, per germline. The CDR3 DNA follows: TGCGCCAGCAGCTTTGTGACAGGGGACACCGGGGAGCTGTTTTTT. Translating it yields CASSFVTGDTGELFF.

The rearrangement uses TRBV5-6 and TRBJ1-5, with TRBD1 as a possible D gene (6 bases). V lost 0 bases and J 0 bases, leaving 7 bases between the germline ends. Germline V CDR1 and CDR2: SGHDT, YYEEEE. The CDR3 length is 15 residues. CDR3 residues: CASSLGDTSNQPQHF. The CDR3 bases are TGTGCCAGCAGCTTGGGGGACACTAGCAATCAGCCCCAGCATTTT.

V is TRBV30 and J is TRBJ1-1; weak D call: TRBD1 (6 bases). Germline loops: CDR1 GTSNPN, CDR2 SVGIG (reference sequence). The CDR3 runs to 12 residues. Trimming took 0 bases from V and 10 from J, leaving 12 bases between them. As DNA, the CDR3 is TGTGCCTGGAGTGTGCTGGGGGCAGGAGCTTTCTTT. Protein sequence: CAWSVLGAGAFF.

The chain has TRBV19 and TRBJ1-1; TRBD1 is a possible D gene (5 bases). This CDR3 region has 16 residues. V was trimmed by 3 bases and J by 5 bases, leaving 19 bases between them. CDR1 is LNHDA and CDR2 is SQIVND in the germline V gene (reference sequence). This chain's CDR3 is CASSIVGRELGTEAFF. The CDR3 DNA is TGTGCCAGTAGTATTGTAGGCAGGGAGTTGGGGACTGAAGCTTTCTTT.

J is TRBJ1-1 and V is TRBV28, with 7 positions matching TRBD1. Germline V gene data show CDR1 as MDHEN and CDR2 as SYDVKM. Losses at the gene ends were 5 bases for V and 1 base for J; bases not matched to a gene: 7. This CDR3 is built from 15 residues. In DNA, the CDR3 is TGTGCCAGCAGTCTTACAGGGGTTGGGAACACTGAAGCTTTCTTT. As protein: CASSLTGVGNTEAFF. The full variable domain, completed using reference TRBV28 and TRBJ1-1, is DVKVTQSSRYLVKRTGEKVFLECVQDMDHENMFWYRQDPGLGLRLIYFSYDVKMKEKGDIPEGYSVSREKKERFSLILESASTNQTSMYLCASSLTGVGNTEAFFGQGTRLTVV.

The rearrangement links TRBV12-3 or TRBV12-4 to TRBJ1-5, with a possible D match to TRBD1 (5 bases). V was clipped by 5 bases and J by 3 bases, with 8 bases between them. The CDR3 has 13 residues. In nucleotides, the CDR3 is TGTGCCAGCAGTGGGACTATCAATCAGCCCCAGCATTTT. It specifies CASSGTINQPQHF.

This clone was seen only once. The rearrangement uses TRBV7-9 and TRBJ2-7; D is perhaps TRBD1 (5 bases). Germline CDR1 is SEHNR and CDR2 is FQNEAQ (reference sequence). CDR3 length: 15 amino acids. Trimming took off 5 bases at V and 3 bases at J, with 17 bases between the two ends. The CDR3 sequence: CASSPSLTANYEQYF. The CDR3 DNA reads TGTGCCAGCAGCCCCAGCTTGACAGCCAACTACGAGCAGTACTTC.

The chain joins TRBV19 to TRBJ1-2; D is undetermined. V was pared by 3 bases and J by 8 bases, with 10 bases between. Germline V gene lookup returns CDR1 LNHDA and CDR2 SQIVND (reference sequence). The CDR3 runs to 12 residues. The CDR3 DNA reads as TGTGCCAGTAGTATGTCGGGGTGGGGCTACACCTTC. It codes for CASSMSGWGYTF.

This chain joins TRBV7-9 and TRBJ1-2; D possibly corresponds to TRBD1 (6 bases). The CDR3 totals 15 residues. Germline loops: CDR1 SEHNR, CDR2 FQNEAQ (reference sequence). Trimming stripped 5 bases from V and 2 bases from J, with 15 bases between. This CDR3 reads CASSRPGHLNYGYTF. Here the CDR3 DNA reads TGTGCCAGCAGCCGCCCGGGACACCTAAACTATGGCTACACCTTC.

This chain uses TRBV19 with TRBJ1-2; TRBD1 matches 8 bases. The CDR3 covers 17 residues. From germline, CDR1 is LNHDA and CDR2 SQIVND (reference sequence). Trimming removed 6 bases from V and 7 bases from J; junction bases left unmatched: 19. CDR3 bases: TGTGCCAGTAGGCCGGCCAGGGGGCCCAATTTAAAGGTTGGCTACACCTTC. It specifies CASRPARGPNLKVGYTF.